Listed below are T cell receptor beta chains from one sample, sequenced in a study. Using its own MiXCR run on the 5' RACE reads, TCRdb lists one record per CDR3 protein. The data show roughly 57,000 distinct CDR3 sequences, roughly 20% seen once. Sequencing was done on a sample of tumor-infiltrating Tregs sorted from the breast tumor. The receptor set was obtained from a female donor with breast cancer. Both conserved end residues are part of each CDR3. The D gene is left open where the match is weak. Only some rows state a clone size, as once, few, many or a class for expanded clones.

J gene: TRBJ2-3; V gene: TRBV5-1; clone size: few; CDR3 length: 14; D gene: NA; CDR3 protein: CASKPATSTDTQYF; CDR3 DNA: TGCGCCAGCAAACCCGCGACTAGCACAGATACGCAGTATTTT
J gene: TRBJ2-6; V gene: TRBV6-6; clone size: NA; CDR3 length: 15; D gene: NA; CDR3 protein: CASINWGSGANVLTF; CDR3 DNA: TGTGCCAGCATTAACTGGGGGTCCGGGGCCAACGTCCTGACTTTC
J gene: TRBJ2-7; V gene: TRBV20-1; clone size: NA; CDR3 length: 14; D gene: TRBD2; CDR3 protein: CSAEGGGGIIEQYF; CDR3 DNA: TGCAGTGCTGAAGGCGGGGGGGGAATCATCGAGCAGTACTTC
J gene: TRBJ2-3; V gene: TRBV4-1; clone size: NA; CDR3 length: 13; D gene: NA; CDR3 protein: CASSPLLADTQYF; CDR3 DNA: TGCGCCAGCAGCCCGTTACTGGCGGATACGCAGTATTTT
J gene: TRBJ1-4; V gene: TRBV6-5; clone size: NA; CDR3 length: 14; D gene: TRBD1; CDR3 protein: CASSTGTGHLGLFF; CDR3 DNA: TGTGCCAGCAGTACCGGGACAGGCCATCTGGGACTGTTTTTT
J gene: TRBJ2-7; V gene: TRBV20-1; clone size: NA; CDR3 length: 14; D gene: NA; CDR3 protein: CSASIGTASYKQYF; CDR3 DNA: TGCAGTGCTAGTATCGGGACTGCCTCCTACAAGCAGTACTTC
J gene: TRBJ2-7; V gene: TRBV7-2; clone size: many; CDR3 length: 14; D gene: TRBD2; CDR3 protein: CASSLSAGNNEQYF; CDR3 DNA: TGTGCCAGCAGCTTGTCAGCGGGAAACAACGAGCAGTACTTC
J gene: TRBJ1-1; V gene: TRBV28; clone size: many; CDR3 length: 18; D gene: TRBD1; CDR3 protein: CASSPRYYRGPKAPRAFF; CDR3 DNA: TGTGCCAGCAGTCCACGATATTACAGGGGACCGAAGGCACCAAGGGCTTTCTTT
J gene: TRBJ2-3; V gene: TRBV18; clone size: NA; CDR3 length: 14; D gene: NA; CDR3 protein: CASSPLPGTDTQYF; CDR3 DNA: TGTGCCAGCTCACCTCTCCCAGGCACAGATACGCAGTATTTT
J gene: TRBJ2-1; V gene: TRBV7-9; clone size: few; CDR3 length: 14; D gene: NA; CDR3 protein: CASSLEVLFGEQFF; CDR3 DNA: TGTGCCAGCAGCTTAGAGGTCCTATTCGGGGAGCAGTTCTTC
J gene: TRBJ2-3; V gene: TRBV30; clone size: NA; CDR3 length: 19; D gene: NA; CDR3 protein: CAWSVTPPGQLTSTDTQYF; CDR3 DNA: TGTGCCTGGAGTGTGACCCCACCGGGACAATTAACTAGCACAGATACGCAGTATTTT
J gene: TRBJ2-2; V gene: TRBV5-1; clone size: few; CDR3 length: 18; D gene: NA; CDR3 protein: CASFVKPPQDGNTGELFF; CDR3 DNA: TGCGCCAGCTTTGTCAAACCCCCTCAGGACGGTAACACCGGGGAGCTGTTTTTT
J gene: TRBJ1-2; V gene: TRBV20-1; clone size: few; CDR3 length: 11; D gene: NA; CDR3 protein: CSASGSDGYTF; CDR3 DNA: TGCAGTGCTAGTGGTTCGGACGGGTACACCTTC
J gene: TRBJ1-1; V gene: TRBV20-1; clone size: many; CDR3 length: 13; D gene: TRBD1; CDR3 protein: CSARGNRGTEAFF; CDR3 DNA: TGCAGTGCTAGAGGAAACAGGGGCACTGAAGCTTTCTTT
J gene: TRBJ2-5; V gene: TRBV6-6; clone size: few; CDR3 length: 15; D gene: NA; CDR3 protein: CASSSLDRGRETQYF; CDR3 DNA: TGTGCCAGCAGTTCCCTCGACCGGGGGAGAGAGACCCAGTACTTC
J gene: TRBJ2-3; V gene: TRBV4-1; clone size: few; CDR3 length: 17; D gene: NA; CDR3 protein: CASSQAVRTAGTDTQYF; CDR3 DNA: TGCGCCAGCAGCCAAGCCGTGAGGACTGCGGGCACAGATACGCAGTATTTT
J gene: TRBJ2-7; V gene: TRBV7-2; clone size: NA; CDR3 length: 15; D gene: NA; CDR3 protein: CASSLLTEGFYEQYF; CDR3 DNA: TGTGCCAGCAGCTTATTGACAGAGGGATTCTACGAGCAGTACTTC
J gene: TRBJ2-4; V gene: TRBV4-1; clone size: NA; CDR3 length: 15; D gene: TRBD2; CDR3 protein: CASSQVGAGGDIQYF; CDR3 DNA: TGCGCCAGCAGCCAAGTCGGAGCGGGAGGGGACATTCAGTACTTC
J gene: TRBJ1-6; V gene: TRBV9; clone size: NA; CDR3 length: 15; D gene: NA; CDR3 protein: CASSAGPASDSPLHF; CDR3 DNA: TGTGCCAGCAGCGCGGGCCCTGCCTCAGATTCACCCCTCCACTTT
J gene: TRBJ2-1; V gene: TRBV7-2; clone size: few; CDR3 length: 15; D gene: NA; CDR3 protein: CASSVHIDSYNEQFF; CDR3 DNA: TGTGCCAGCAGCGTTCATATAGACTCCTACAATGAGCAGTTCTTC
J gene: TRBJ2-1; V gene: TRBV3-1; clone size: NA; CDR3 length: 15; D gene: NA; CDR3 protein: CASSQDVSSLNEQFF; CDR3 DNA: TGTGCCAGCAGCCAAGATGTAAGCAGCCTCAATGAGCAGTTCTTC
J gene: TRBJ1-1; V gene: TRBV5-1; clone size: NA; CDR3 length: 17; D gene: TRBD1; CDR3 protein: CASSSMGRTGVSAEAFF; CDR3 DNA: TGCGCCAGCAGCTCAATGGGACGGACAGGGGTAAGCGCTGAAGCTTTCTTT
J gene: TRBJ1-4; V gene: TRBV5-1; clone size: NA; CDR3 length: 15; D gene: TRBD1; CDR3 protein: CASSPRDSGSEKLFF; CDR3 DNA: TGCGCCAGCAGCCCGCGGGACAGTGGGTCTGAAAAACTGTTTTTT
J gene: TRBJ1-4; V gene: TRBV9; clone size: NA; CDR3 length: 15; D gene: NA; CDR3 protein: CASSPSGGGNEKLFF; CDR3 DNA: TGTGCCAGCAGCCCCTCCGGAGGGGGAAATGAAAAACTGTTTTTT
J gene: TRBJ1-2; V gene: TRBV29-1; clone size: NA; CDR3 length: 11; D gene: NA; CDR3 protein: CSVTGSYGYTF; CDR3 DNA: TGCAGCGTAACAGGTTCCTATGGCTACACCTTC
J gene: TRBJ1-3; V gene: TRBV5-1; clone size: NA; CDR3 length: 14; D gene: NA; CDR3 protein: CASSSVSGGNTIYF; CDR3 DNA: TGCGCCAGCAGCTCGGTCTCCGGTGGAAACACCATATATTTT
J gene: TRBJ2-5; V gene: TRBV5-1; clone size: many; CDR3 length: 15; D gene: NA; CDR3 protein: CASSLVWGEGETQYF; CDR3 DNA: TGCGCCAGCAGCTTGGTTTGGGGTGAAGGAGAGACCCAGTACTTC
J gene: TRBJ2-4; V gene: TRBV3-1; clone size: NA; CDR3 length: 16; D gene: TRBD2; CDR3 protein: CASSYGWSGGKNIQYF; CDR3 DNA: TGTGCCAGCAGCTACGGGTGGAGCGGGGGAAAAAACATTCAGTACTTC
J gene: TRBJ2-7; V gene: TRBV28; clone size: few; CDR3 length: 12; D gene: NA; CDR3 protein: CASHDSFYEQYF; CDR3 DNA: TGTGCCAGCCATGACAGTTTCTACGAGCAGTACTTC
J gene: TRBJ2-7; V gene: TRBV20-1; clone size: few; CDR3 length: 11; D gene: NA; CDR3 protein: CSADQAYEQYF; CDR3 DNA: TGCAGTGCTGATCAGGCGTACGAGCAGTACTTC
J gene: TRBJ2-5; V gene: TRBV12-3/TRBV12-4; clone size: few; CDR3 length: 11; D gene: NA; CDR3 protein: CASTGGQTQYF; CDR3 DNA: TGTGCCAGCACGGGTGGGCAGACCCAGTACTTC
J gene: TRBJ2-2; V gene: TRBV7-3; clone size: NA; CDR3 length: 13; D gene: NA; CDR3 protein: CASSSDRTGELFF; CDR3 DNA: TGTGCCAGCAGCTCAGACAGGACCGGGGAGCTGTTTTTT
J gene: TRBJ2-7; V gene: TRBV7-9; clone size: few; CDR3 length: 14; D gene: NA; CDR3 protein: CASSLGEAYWGQYF; CDR3 DNA: TGTGCCAGCAGCTTAGGGGAGGCCTACTGGGGGCAGTACTTC
J gene: TRBJ2-7; V gene: TRBV18; clone size: NA; CDR3 length: 14; D gene: NA; CDR3 protein: CASSPRDFTYEQYF; CDR3 DNA: TGTGCCAGCTCACCGCGGGACTTTACCTACGAGCAGTACTTC
J gene: TRBJ1-5; V gene: TRBV28; clone size: NA; CDR3 length: 13; D gene: TRBD1; CDR3 protein: CASRTGGDQPQHF; CDR3 DNA: TGTGCCAGCAGGACAGGGGGCGATCAGCCCCAGCATTTT
J gene: TRBJ2-7; V gene: TRBV20-1; clone size: NA; CDR3 length: 15; D gene: TRBD2; CDR3 protein: CSARDPSGRLYEQYF; CDR3 DNA: TGCAGTGCTAGAGATCCTAGCGGTAGGCTCTACGAGCAGTACTTC
J gene: TRBJ1-5; V gene: TRBV6-1; clone size: few; CDR3 length: 17; D gene: NA; CDR3 protein: CASTQDGNGSPSRPQHF; CDR3 DNA: TGTGCCAGCACCCAAGACGGGAACGGGTCTCCGTCTCGGCCCCAGCATTTT
J gene: TRBJ2-7; V gene: TRBV7-2; clone size: few; CDR3 length: 15; D gene: TRBD2; CDR3 protein: CASSLEAGGPAAQYF; CDR3 DNA: TGTGCCAGCAGCTTAGAAGCGGGAGGCCCCGCGGCGCAGTACTTC
J gene: TRBJ2-1; V gene: TRBV20-1; clone size: few; CDR3 length: 16; D gene: TRBD2; CDR3 protein: CSASDTGTSFHNEQFF; CDR3 DNA: TGCAGTGCTAGTGATACCGGGACTAGCTTTCACAATGAGCAGTTCTTC
J gene: TRBJ1-5; V gene: TRBV6-1; clone size: NA; CDR3 length: 14; D gene: NA; CDR3 protein: CASKGPPSNQPQHF; CDR3 DNA: TGTGCCAGCAAGGGCCCCCCAAGCAATCAGCCCCAGCATTTT
J gene: TRBJ1-5; V gene: TRBV28; clone size: few; CDR3 length: 16; D gene: NA; CDR3 protein: CASSLWRIRGYQPQHF; CDR3 DNA: TGTGCCAGCAGTTTATGGAGGATCCGGGGGTATCAGCCCCAGCATTTT
J gene: TRBJ2-1; V gene: TRBV6-5; clone size: few; CDR3 length: 16; D gene: NA; CDR3 protein: CASSYSMSTRYNEQFF; CDR3 DNA: TGTGCCAGCAGTTACTCGATGTCTACGAGGTACAATGAGCAGTTCTTC
J gene: TRBJ2-7; V gene: TRBV6-1; clone size: few; CDR3 length: 12; D gene: NA; CDR3 protein: CASSGNVYEQYF; CDR3 DNA: TGTGCCAGCAGTGGGAATGTCTACGAGCAGTACTTC
J gene: TRBJ2-7; V gene: TRBV6-1; clone size: many; CDR3 length: 12; D gene: NA; CDR3 protein: CASSEQRRQQYF; CDR3 DNA: TGTGCCAGCAGTGAACAGAGGCGTCAGCAGTACTTC
J gene: TRBJ1-3; V gene: TRBV12-3/TRBV12-4; clone size: few; CDR3 length: 12; D gene: NA; CDR3 protein: CASLSEGNTIYF; CDR3 DNA: TGTGCCAGTCTCTCCGAAGGAAACACCATATATTTT
J gene: TRBJ2-1; V gene: TRBV11-3; clone size: NA; CDR3 length: 16; D gene: TRBD2; CDR3 protein: CASSQESGSGYNEQFF; CDR3 DNA: TGTGCCAGCAGCCAAGAAAGCGGGAGTGGCTACAATGAGCAGTTCTTC
J gene: TRBJ2-7; V gene: TRBV15; clone size: many; CDR3 length: 15; D gene: NA; CDR3 protein: CATSRGPAGRYEQYF; CDR3 DNA: TGTGCCACCAGCCGAGGCCCAGCGGGCCGATACGAGCAGTACTTC
J gene: TRBJ1-5; V gene: TRBV20-1; clone size: NA; CDR3 length: 15; D gene: NA; CDR3 protein: CSARGNTAQNQPQHF; CDR3 DNA: TGCAGTGCCAGGGGTAATACAGCCCAGAATCAGCCCCAGCATTTT
J gene: TRBJ2-1; V gene: TRBV4-1; clone size: few; CDR3 length: 16; D gene: NA; CDR3 protein: CASSPLGRNRINEQFF; CDR3 DNA: TGCGCCAGCAGCCCCCTGGGTAGAAACCGGATCAATGAGCAGTTCTTC